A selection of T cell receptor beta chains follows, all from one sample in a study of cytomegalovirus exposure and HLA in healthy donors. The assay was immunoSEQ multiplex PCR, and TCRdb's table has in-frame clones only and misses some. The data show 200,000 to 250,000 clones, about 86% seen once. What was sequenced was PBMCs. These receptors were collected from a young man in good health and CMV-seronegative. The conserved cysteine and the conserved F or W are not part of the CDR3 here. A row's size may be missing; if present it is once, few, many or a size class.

CDR3aa: AWSTGTGGQKLF; v_gene: TRBV30; j_gene: TRBJ1-4; abundance: once
CDR3aa: ASSPQGAEAF; v_gene: TRBV18; j_gene: TRBJ1-1; abundance: .
CDR3aa: AWSGGQGDQPQH; v_gene: TRBV30; j_gene: TRBJ1-5; abundance: few
CDR3aa: ASPKGGDKGYGYT; v_gene: TRBV21-1; j_gene: TRBJ1-2; abundance: .
CDR3aa: ASSQAEGDNSPLH; v_gene: TRBV4-2; j_gene: TRBJ1-6; abundance: .
CDR3aa: ASRGTRGTGELF; v_gene: TRBV10-2; j_gene: TRBJ2-2; abundance: .
CDR3aa: ASSYSGGTSDTQY; v_gene: TRBV6-6; j_gene: TRBJ2-3; abundance: .
CDR3aa: ASSQAGTAYEQY; v_gene: TRBV5-1; j_gene: TRBJ2-7; abundance: .
CDR3aa: ASSDRQFFYGYT; v_gene: TRBV25-1; j_gene: TRBJ1-2; abundance: .
CDR3aa: AISEPGGQETQY; v_gene: TRBV10-3; j_gene: TRBJ2-5; abundance: .
CDR3aa: ASSPLGGTGINYEQY; v_gene: TRBV4-2; j_gene: TRBJ2-7; abundance: once
CDR3aa: ASSPPRRAYGYT; v_gene: TRBV28; j_gene: TRBJ1-2; abundance: .
CDR3aa: ASSLDRDAYGYT; v_gene: TRBV7-9; j_gene: TRBJ1-2; abundance: .
CDR3aa: ASSSFGGLGEQY; v_gene: TRBV4-1; j_gene: TRBJ2-7; abundance: once
CDR3aa: ASSQDRGEKLF; v_gene: TRBV4-3; j_gene: TRBJ1-4; abundance: .
CDR3aa: ASRQPTRQDEQY; v_gene: TRBV6-4; j_gene: TRBJ2-7; abundance: .